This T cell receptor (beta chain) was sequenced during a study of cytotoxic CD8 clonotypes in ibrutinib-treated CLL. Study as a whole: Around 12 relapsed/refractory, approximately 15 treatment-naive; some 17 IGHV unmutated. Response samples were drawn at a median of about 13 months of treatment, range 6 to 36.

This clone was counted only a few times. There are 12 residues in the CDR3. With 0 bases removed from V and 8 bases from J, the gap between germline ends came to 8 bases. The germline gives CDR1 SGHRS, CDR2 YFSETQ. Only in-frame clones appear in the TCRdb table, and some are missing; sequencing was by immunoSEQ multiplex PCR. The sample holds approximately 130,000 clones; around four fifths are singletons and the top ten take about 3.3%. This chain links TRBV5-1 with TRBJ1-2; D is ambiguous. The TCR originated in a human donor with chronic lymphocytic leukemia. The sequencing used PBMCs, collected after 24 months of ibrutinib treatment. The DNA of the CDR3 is TGCGCCAGCAGCTTGGCCGGCAGAGGCTACACCTTC. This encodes CASSLAGRGYTF.